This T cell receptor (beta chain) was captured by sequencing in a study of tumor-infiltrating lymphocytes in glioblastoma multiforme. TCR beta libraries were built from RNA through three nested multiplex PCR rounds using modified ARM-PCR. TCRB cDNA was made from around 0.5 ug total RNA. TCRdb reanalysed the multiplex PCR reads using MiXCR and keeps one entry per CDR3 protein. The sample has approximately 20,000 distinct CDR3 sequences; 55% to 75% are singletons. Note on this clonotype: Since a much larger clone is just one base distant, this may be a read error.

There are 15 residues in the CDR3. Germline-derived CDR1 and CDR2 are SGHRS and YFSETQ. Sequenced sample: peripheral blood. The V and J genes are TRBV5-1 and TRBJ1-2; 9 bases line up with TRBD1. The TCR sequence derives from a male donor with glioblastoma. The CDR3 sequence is CASSPGGTGYYRYTF. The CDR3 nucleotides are TGCGCCAGCAGCCCCGGCGGGACAGGGTACTATCGCTACACCTTC.